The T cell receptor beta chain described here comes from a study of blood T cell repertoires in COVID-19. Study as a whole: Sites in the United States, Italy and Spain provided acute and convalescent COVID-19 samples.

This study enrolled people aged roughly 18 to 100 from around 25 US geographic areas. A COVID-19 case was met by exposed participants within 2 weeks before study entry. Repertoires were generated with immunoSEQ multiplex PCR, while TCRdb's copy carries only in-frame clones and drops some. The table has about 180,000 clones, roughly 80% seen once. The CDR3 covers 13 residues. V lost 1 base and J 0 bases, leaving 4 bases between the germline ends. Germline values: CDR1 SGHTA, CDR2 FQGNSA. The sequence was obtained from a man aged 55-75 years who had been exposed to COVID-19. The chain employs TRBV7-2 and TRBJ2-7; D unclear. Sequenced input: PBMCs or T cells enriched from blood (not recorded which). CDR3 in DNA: TGTGCCAGCAGCTTAGTTATCTCCTACGAGCAGTACTTC. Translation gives CASSLVISYEQYF.